The present T cell receptor beta chain was sequenced within a study of blood T cell repertoires in COVID-19. Overall study: COVID-19 samples collected from the United States, Italy and Spain covered acute and convalescent phases. Nucleic acid was either cDNA or gDNA, and it came from T cells, B-cell-depleted T cells, or PBMCs.

Per the original methods: It was from reference gene primer amplification that nucleated cell counts were estimated. Produced via immunoSEQ multiplex PCR; TCRdb's table is partial and in-frame only. V, J and clone size reflect that table, while D and trimming were determined from the DNA. The table records about 140,000 clones, 80% to 90% of them present only once. This clone was counted only a few times. CDR3 length equals 12 residues. The V end lost 6 bases, the J end lost 7 bases, and 10 bases lay between the germline ends. The sequenced sample was peripheral blood. The genes are TRBV12-3 or TRBV12-4 and TRBJ2-1; D is possibly TRBD2 (6 bases). The source is a woman aged 55-69 years with active COVID-19. CDR3 region: CASRSTRNEQFF. The DNA of the CDR3 is TGTGCCAGCAGGTCGACTAGGAATGAGCAGTTCTTC.